The present T cell receptor beta chain was sequenced within a study of T-cell memory formation after mild COVID-19. Background on the study: In these data, TCR clusters were largely donor specific.

Details on this clonotype: As yet, its antigen is unknown.

One entry per CDR3 protein, called by TCRdb with MiXCR from the 5' RACE reads. The data show over 70,000 distinct CDR3 sequences, roughly 16% seen once. Overall study results and limits: Second-wave clones that peaked on day 37 lacked confirmed SARS-CoV-2 specificity.

The germline gives CDR1 MNHEY, CDR2 SVGAGI. V was cut by 8 bases and J by 2 bases, with 3 bases left in between. The CDR3 has 11 amino acids. The chain uses TRBV6-5 and TRBJ2-2; D remains ambiguous. The specimen sequenced was PBMCs or a T cell subset sorted from them (not recorded which). This clonotype originated in a man aged 18 to 29 who had mild COVID-19 (a few samples of this study predate the infection). Cell type and time point are not known. In nucleotides, the CDR3 is TGTGCCAGCGGAAACACCGGGGAGCTGTTTTTT. Residues: CASGNTGELFF.